One sample yielded the 24 T cell receptor beta chains listed below, sequenced in a study of shared clonotypes between healthy human individuals. Using immunoSEQ multiplex PCR, the repertoire was profiled, and TCRdb retains in-frame clones only, with some absent. The table has 2.3 million or so clones, 85% to 95% seen once; the top ten hold 0.39%. Input material: naive CD4+ T cells from PBMCs. Documented subset: CD45RA+ positively selected. These receptors originate from a man aged 18-30 years in good health. Some clones in this sample may be carry-over from other donors' samples.

The chain joins TRBV5-1 to TRBJ2-5; 7 bases line up with TRBD2. The CDR3 is made up of 16 amino acids. J was trimmed by 4 bases and V by 6 bases; bases with no gene match: 15. Germline CDR1 and CDR2: SGHRS and YFSETQ. CDR3 in amino acids: CASTLAGDPGGETQYF. DNA for the CDR3: TGCGCCAGCACTCTGGCGGGGGACCCCGGAGGAGAGACCCAGTACTTC.

The chain has TRBV5-5 and TRBJ2-1; D is possibly TRBD1 or TRBD2 (6 bases each). The CDR3 runs 16 residues. Trimming stripped 0 bases from V and 2 bases from J, with 12 bases between. CDR1 and CDR2 from the germline V gene are SGHKS and YYEKEE (reference sequence). The CDR3 DNA is TGTGCCAGCAGCTTGGAGGGGGGTCGAACCTACAATGAGCAGTTCTTC. Amino acid sequence: CASSLEGGRTYNEQFF.

In the case of this clone: The identical CDR3 is also encoded by other nucleotide sequences in the sample. The chain joins TRBV7-9 to TRBJ2-3, with a possible D match to TRBD1 (6 bases). Trimming shortened V by 3 bases and J by 3 bases, and 7 bases separated the two germline ends. The CDR3 totals 13 residues. Germline V gene lookup returns CDR1 SEHNR and CDR2 FQNEAQ (reference sequence). The DNA of the CDR3 is TGTGCCAGCAGCTTCACAGGGACAGATACGCAGTATTTT. This translates into CASSFTGTDTQYF. The full variable domain, with the rest looked up from reference TRBV7-9 and TRBJ2-3, is DTGVSQNPRHKITKRGQNVTFRCDPISEHNRLYWYRQTLGQGPEFLTYFQNEAQLEKSRLLSDRFSAERPKGSFSTLEIQRTEQGDSAMYLCASSFTGTDTQYFGPGTRLTVL.

The chain links TRBV5-1 to TRBJ2-6, with D unresolved. This CDR3 contains 15 residues. The ends were cut back, 4 bases at V and 0 bases at J, with 8 bases in the middle. Germline V gives CDR1 SGHRS, CDR2 YFSETQ. The CDR3 bases are TGCGCCAGCAGCCCTAGTAACTCTGGGGCCAACGTCCTGACTTTC. Translating it yields CASSPSNSGANVLTF. The complete variable domain, with remaining parts taken from reference TRBV5-1 and TRBJ2-6, reads KAGVTQTPRYLIKTRGQQVTLSCSPISGHRSVSWYQQTPGQGLQFLFEYFSETQRNKGNFPGRFSGRQFSNSRSEMNVSTLELGDSALYLCASSPSNSGANVLTFGAGSRLTVL.

The chain combines TRBV25-1 with TRBJ1-5; D not certain. Germline V gene lookup returns CDR1 MGHDK and CDR2 SYGVNS. The V and J ends lost 4 bases and 4 bases respectively, with 11 bases between them. The length of the CDR3 is 14 residues. The CDR3 DNA sequence: TGTGCCAGCAGTGGCCAGAAGGAAAATCAGCCCCAGCATTTT. It is translated as CASSGQKENQPQHF.

The genes are TRBV7-3 and TRBJ2-3; 11 nucleotides match TRBD2. J was trimmed by 0 bases and V by 2 bases; bases with no gene match: 13. The CDR3 is 20 amino acids. CDR1 is SGHTA and CDR2 is FQGTGA in the germline V gene. CDR3 DNA: TGTGCCAGCAGCTTAGAGGCCCTTTTAGCGGGAGGGAGGAGCACAGATACGCAGTATTTT. It is translated as CASSLEALLAGGRSTDTQYF.

The chain has TRBV5-1 and TRBJ2-7; TRBD1 is a possible D gene (6 bases). The CDR3 has 14 residues. CDR1 and CDR2 from the germline V gene are SGHRS and YFSETQ. V lost 1 base and J 7 bases, leaving 15 bases between the germline ends. The DNA for the CDR3 is TGCGCCAGCAGCTTGTTAACAGGGCAGGGGGAGCAGTACTTC. It translates to CASSLLTGQGEQYF.

The gene calls are TRBV7-2 and TRBJ2-7, with 9 bases that match TRBD1. This CDR3 spans 15 amino acids. Germline loops: CDR1 SGHTA, CDR2 FQGNSA. V gave up 3 bases and J gave up 0 bases; unmatched junction bases: 3. The CDR3 here is CASSFGTGYSYEQYF. The DNA of the CDR3 is TGTGCCAGCAGCTTCGGGACAGGGTACTCCTACGAGCAGTACTTC.

The rearrangement links TRBV19 to TRBJ1-1, with 10 nucleotides matching TRBD1. The CDR3 spans 15 residues. Germline CDR1 reads LNHDA; CDR2 reads SQIVND (reference sequence). V lost 9 bases and J lost 5; bases outside the gene matches: 12. CDR3 sequence: CASKMTGGAKTEAFF. In DNA, the CDR3 is TGTGCCAGCAAAATGACAGGGGGCGCGAAGACTGAAGCTTTCTTT.

The rearrangement joins TRBV4-2 to TRBJ2-2, with 9 bases fitting TRBD1. The CDR3 totals 16 residues. The germline CDR1 and CDR2 sequences are LGHNA and YNFKEQ. V trimming: 4 bases; J trimming: 0 bases; junction bases outside the gene matches: 3. CDR3 DNA sequence: TGTGCCAGCAGCCGAGGACAGGGGCCGAACACCGGGGAGCTGTTTTTT. This codes for CASSRGQGPNTGELFF.

This clone was detected only a few times. V usage is TRBV9 and J usage is TRBJ2-1, with TRBD1 identical over 10 bases. The CDR3 totals 17 residues. After removal of 0 bases from V and 8 bases from J, the junction contained 11 bases not matched to a gene. Germline CDR1 reads SGDLS; CDR2 reads YYNGEE. The CDR3 region is CASSVGYPGQGHHEQFF. For the CDR3, the DNA is TGTGCCAGCAGCGTAGGGTACCCGGGACAGGGGCACCATGAGCAGTTCTTC.

J is TRBJ2-7 and V is TRBV29-1; 7 positions agree with TRBD2. Looked up from germline, CDR1 is SQVTM and CDR2 is ANQGSEA. The V and J ends lost 8 bases and 2 bases, in that order; junction bases with no gene match: 9. CDR3 length: 13 residues. CDR3 nucleotide sequence: TGCAGCCAAAGGCGGGAGACTACCTACGAGCAGTACTTC. Encoded protein: CSQRRETTYEQYF.

The chain links TRBV5-1 to TRBJ2-4, with D perhaps TRBD1 or TRBD2 (5 bases each). The CDR3 sequence is 16 residues long. V lost 1 base and J 1 base, leaving 12 bases between the germline ends. Germline V gene sequence: CDR1 SGHRS, CDR2 YFSETQ. CDR3 in DNA: TGCGCCAGCAGCTTGCGGGGAGAGGGGGCCAAAAACATTCAGTACTTC. It translates to CASSLRGEGAKNIQYF.

The chain joins TRBV9 to TRBJ1-1; the D is unclear. Looked up from germline, CDR1 is SGDLS and CDR2 is YYNGEE. The CDR3 extends over 13 amino acids. Trimming took 8 bases from V and 1 from J, leaving 12 bases between them. The CDR3 sequence is CASKDTGNTEAFF. The CDR3 bases are TGTGCCAGTAAGGATACGGGGAACACTGAAGCTTTCTTT.

This sequence joins TRBV10-3 and TRBJ2-5; the D is unclear. Germline CDR1 and CDR2: ENHRY and SYGVKD. V gave up 3 bases and J gave up 5 bases, with 10 bases separating them. This CDR3 has 13 residues. CDR3 sequence reads: CAISDDRRETQYF. DNA for the CDR3: TGTGCCATCAGTGATGATCGTAGGGAGACCCAGTACTTC.

The chain links TRBV5-1 to TRBJ2-3; D gene uncertain. Germline assignment: CDR1 SGHRS and CDR2 YFSETQ. V gave up 6 bases and J gave up 0 bases, with 11 bases separating them. The CDR3 has 14 residues. The CDR3 bases are TGCGCCAGCACCCAAGTAGATAGCACAGATACGCAGTATTTT. Translated, it gives CASTQVDSTDTQYF.

The gene calls are TRBV6-1 and TRBJ2-1; weak D call: TRBD1 (6 bases). The germline CDR1 and CDR2 sequences are MNHNS and SASEGT. This CDR3 is 16 amino acids long. Trimming cost V 4 bases and J 1 base, with 14 bases left between them. CDR3 sequence: CASSGRQVKSYNEQFF. The CDR3 DNA sequence: TGTGCCAGCAGTGGAAGACAGGTGAAATCCTACAATGAGCAGTTCTTC.

This clone has just one count. The V and J genes are TRBV5-1 and TRBJ2-5; 9 bases map to TRBD2. The junction had 8 bases not matched to a gene; V was cut back by 1 base and J by 1 base. The CDR3 is 17 amino acids. CDR1 is SGHRS and CDR2 is YFSETQ in the germline V gene. Written as DNA, the CDR3 is TGCGCCAGCAGCTTGAGTTCAGCGGGAGGTTTCCAAGAGACCCAGTACTTC. Translation: CASSLSSAGGFQETQYF.

The chain joins TRBV4-3 to TRBJ2-5, with D maybe TRBD2 (5 bases). Trimming pared 0 bases from V and 7 bases from J, leaving 9 bases between. Germline values: CDR1 LGHNA, CDR2 YSLEER. The length of the CDR3 is 13 residues. CDR3 nucleotide sequence: TGCGCCAGCAGCCAAGATAGGAGGAGGACCCAGTACTTC. The encoded protein is CASSQDRRRTQYF.

A word on this clone: Other DNA variants within this sample encode the same CDR3. Here the CDR3 reads CASSLAVENTEAFF. The CDR3 coding sequence is TGCGCCAGCAGCTTGGCCGTGGAGAACACTGAAGCTTTCTTT. J is TRBJ1-1 and V is TRBV5-1; no clear D. V lost 0 bases and J 1 base, leaving 7 bases between the germline ends. CDR1 SGHRS and CDR2 YFSETQ come from the germline V gene. This CDR3 contains 14 residues.

V and J are TRBV5-1 and TRBJ2-1; 8 positions agree with TRBD2. V shed 6 bases and J 6 bases; nucleotides not matched to a gene: 11. The CDR3 is made up of 15 amino acids. From germline, CDR1 is SGHRS and CDR2 YFSETQ. The CDR3 nucleotides read TGCGCCAGCACCCAGCTAGCGGGCCCCGCCAATGAGCAGTTCTTC. Its translation is CASTQLAGPANEQFF.

J is TRBJ2-5 and V is TRBV28; maybe TRBD1 (5 bases). The V end was cut by 5 bases, the J end by 5 bases, with 21 bases between. The CDR3 length is 16 residues. Germline lookup yields CDR1 MDHEN and CDR2 SYDVKM. The CDR3 spells CASSPSGSTRAETQYF. CDR3 DNA sequence: TGTGCCAGCAGTCCCTCGGGCTCGACCAGGGCGGAGACCCAGTACTTC.

V usage is TRBV7-3 and J usage is TRBJ2-7; 8 nucleotides align to TRBD1. The CDR3 has 13 amino acids. Per the germline V gene, CDR1 is SGHTA and CDR2 is FQGTGA. The trim removed 4 bases at V and 6 bases at J, leaving 5 bases unmatched. The CDR3 here is CASSSGQGREQYF. The CDR3 DNA sequence: TGTGCCAGCAGCTCTGGACAGGGTCGCGAGCAGTACTTC.

This chain connects TRBV6-5 to TRBJ2-5; 8 bases are a match to TRBD2. Germline CDR1 MNHEY, CDR2 SVGAGI. There are 13 residues in the CDR3. Here the CDR3 reads CTVGGVRWETQYF. The CDR3 coding sequence is TGTACCGTCGGGGGGGTCCGGTGGGAGACCCAGTACTTC.